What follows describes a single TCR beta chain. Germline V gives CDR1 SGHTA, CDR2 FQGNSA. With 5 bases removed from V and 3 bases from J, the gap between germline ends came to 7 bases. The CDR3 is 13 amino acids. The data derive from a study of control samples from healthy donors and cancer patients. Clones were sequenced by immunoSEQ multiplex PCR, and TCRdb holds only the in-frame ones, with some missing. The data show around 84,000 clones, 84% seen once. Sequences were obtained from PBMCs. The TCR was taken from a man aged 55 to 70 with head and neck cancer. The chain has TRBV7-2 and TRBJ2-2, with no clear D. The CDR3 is CASSPDHTGELFF. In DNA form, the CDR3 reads TGTGCCAGCAGCCCCGACCACACCGGGGAGCTGTTTTTT.